The 2 T cell receptor beta chains presented below share a single source sample, sequenced in a study of blood T cells in healthy people across ages. Primed by a sample-barcoded 5' primer and a J-beta primer mix, a second PCR proceeded for 7 to 11 cycles. TCRdb re-called the 5' RACE reads through MiXCR, storing one row per CDR3 protein. The sample has about 800,000 distinct CDR3 sequences, 35% to 50% seen once. Input material: blood. These receptors were taken from a man older than 75 in good health.

This clonotype occurred once. V usage is TRBV20-1 and J usage is TRBJ2-7, with 8 bases that match TRBD1. The CDR3 is 15 residues long. Trimming removed 3 bases from V and 0 bases from J; junction bases left unmatched: 7. Per the germline V gene, CDR1 is DFQATT and CDR2 is SNEGSKA (reference sequence). CDR3 DNA sequence: TGCAGTGCTAGTCGTCCGGACAGGGCCTCCTACGAGCAGTACTTC. It yields the protein CSASRPDRASYEQYF.

The sample holds one count of this clonotype. The genes are TRBV27 and TRBJ2-1; a possible D gene is TRBD2 (5 bases). With 3 bases removed from V and 4 bases from J, the gap between germline ends came to 7 bases. Per germline, CDR1 MNHEY and CDR2 SMNVEV (reference sequence). The CDR3 is made up of 13 amino acids. The DNA of the CDR3 is TGTGCCAGCAGTTTTAGGGAGTACAATGAGCAGTTCTTC. This sequence encodes CASSFREYNEQFF.